This is a list of T cell receptor beta chains from one sample in a study of cytomegalovirus exposure and HLA in healthy donors. Sequencing used immunoSEQ multiplex PCR; TCRdb keeps in-frame clones, though not all of them. The sample records 250,000 to 350,000 clones, roughly 85% being singletons. The source material was PBMCs. These receptors were obtained from a man in his forties or fifties in good health and CMV-seropositive. Both conserved end residues are part of each CDR3. The order of the fields is D gene, V gene, J gene, clone size, CDR3 protein, CDR3 DNA. The D gene is left open where the match is weak. Size is omitted from some rows. Given values are once, few, many or a class for expanded clones.

.	TRBV9	TRBJ2-6	once	CASSFSGSRSSGANVLTF	TGTGCCAGCAGCTTTTCCGGGAGTCGGAGCTCTGGGGCCAACGTCCTGACTTTC
.	TRBV5-5	TRBJ2-3	.	CASSPGADTQYF	TGTGCCAGCAGCCCGGGGGCAGATACGCAGTATTTT
TRBD2	TRBV4-3	TRBJ2-1	.	CASSQDQMASGYNEQFF	TGCGCCAGCAGCCAAGATCAAATGGCTAGCGGTTACAATGAGCAGTTCTTC
TRBD2	TRBV27	TRBJ2-7	.	CASSTSGPTYEQYF	TGTGCCAGCAGTACTAGCGGGCCGACCTACGAGCAGTACTTC
TRBD2	TRBV4-3	TRBJ2-7	once	CASSQEGVAGVYEQYF	TGCGCCAGCAGCCAAGAGGGGGTAGCGGGAGTCTACGAGCAGTACTTC
TRBD1	TRBV19	TRBJ2-3	.	CASTRDRGDTQYF	TGTGCCAGTACCAGGGACAGGGGAGATACGCAGTATTTT
.	TRBV4-3	TRBJ2-1	.	CASSQGTQYNEQFF	TGCGCCAGCAGCCAAGGGACTCAGTACAATGAGCAGTTCTTC
.	TRBV7-9	TRBJ2-7	.	CASSPTDYYEQYF	TGTGCCAGCAGCCCGACGGACTACTACGAGCAGTACTTC
.	TRBV6-5	TRBJ1-5	.	CASSERQGNQPQHF	TGTGCCAGCAGTGAGAGACAGGGCAATCAGCCCCAGCATTTT
.	TRBV23-1	TRBJ1-1	few	CASSQTGGGSTEAFF	TGCGCCAGCAGTCAAACGGGGGGCGGAAGTACTGAAGCTTTCTTT
TRBD2	TRBV7-9	TRBJ2-7	.	CASSPPSGITGEQYF	TGTGCCAGCAGCCCACCTAGCGGGATCACGGGCGAGCAGTACTTC
.	TRBV5-1	TRBJ2-3	.	CASSLERYPRTDTQYF	TGCGCCAGCAGCTTGGAACGCTACCCACGCACAGATACGCAGTATTTT
TRBD2	TRBV11-2	TRBJ2-1	.	CASSFSGGSYEQFF	TGTGCCAGCAGCTTTTCGGGAGGGTCTTATGAGCAGTTCTTC
TRBD2	TRBV6-4	TRBJ2-1	.	CASSIRGGEGNEQFF	TGTGCCAGCAGCATACGGGGCGGGGAGGGGAATGAGCAGTTCTTC
.	TRBV10-3	TRBJ2-5	few	CAISERQQETQYF	TGTGCCATCAGTGAGCGACAGCAAGAGACCCAGTACTTC
TRBD2	TRBV5-1	TRBJ2-1	once	CASSLRTSGSSYNEQFF	TGCGCCAGCAGCCTAAGGACTAGCGGGAGCTCCTACAATGAGCAGTTCTTC
TRBD1	TRBV19	TRBJ1-3	once	CASSPYRGSGNTIYF	TGTGCCAGTAGTCCGTACAGGGGCTCTGGAAACACCATATATTTT
TRBD1	TRBV7-9	TRBJ1-2	once	CASSFRMGQGDGYTF	TGTGCCAGCAGCTTCAGGATGGGACAGGGCGATGGCTACACCTTC
TRBD2	TRBV5-1	TRBJ2-3	.	CASSLVGRGEDTQYF	TGCGCCAGCAGCTTGGTGGGACGGGGGGAAGATACGCAGTATTTT
TRBD1	TRBV27	TRBJ2-2	.	CASTPLDRANTGELFF	TGTGCCAGCACCCCTTTGGACAGGGCGAACACCGGGGAGCTGTTTTTT
.	TRBV7-8	TRBJ2-5	.	CASSLPLRETQYF	TGTGCCAGCAGCTTGCCCCTACGTGAGACCCAGTACTTC
TRBD1	TRBV5-1	TRBJ2-7	.	CASGPGTAQAYEQYF	TGCGCCAGCGGCCCCGGGACAGCTCAAGCCTACGAGCAGTACTTC
.	TRBV2	TRBJ2-2	.	CASSPRISAYTGELFF	TGTGCCAGCTCTCCCCGGATTAGCGCGTACACCGGGGAGCTGTTTTTT
.	TRBV27	TRBJ2-5	.	CASSLSAGQTSQYF	TGTGCCAGCAGTTTATCGGCAGGCCAAACATCCCAGTACTTC
.	TRBV5-4	TRBJ2-5	.	CASSLTGTPGETQYF	TGTGCCAGCAGCTTGACCGGGACACCAGGGGAGACCCAGTACTTC
.	TRBV5-5	TRBJ1-1	.	CASSLTGNTEAFF	TGTGCCAGCAGCTTGACTGGGAACACTGAAGCTTTCTTT
TRBD1	TRBV6-6	TRBJ2-6	.	CASSKRGLGANVLTF	TGTGCCAGCAGCAAAAGGGGGCTCGGGGCCAACGTCCTGACTTTC
.	TRBV5-4	TRBJ2-7	.	CASSLWDSREQYF	TGTGCCAGCAGCTTGTGGGACTCTCGCGAGCAGTACTTC
TRBD1	TRBV27	TRBJ2-1	once	CASSLFAPGQGAYNEQFF	TGTGCCAGCAGTTTGTTTGCGCCGGGACAGGGGGCCTACAATGAGCAGTTCTTC
.	TRBV28	TRBJ2-1	few	CASSLQGGGYNEQFF	TGTGCCAGCAGTTTACAGGGGGGAGGCTACAATGAGCAGTTCTTC
.	TRBV6-5	TRBJ2-1	.	CASSRGRGPNEQFF	TGTGCCAGCAGTAGGGGGCGGGGTCCCAATGAGCAGTTCTTC
.	TRBV2	TRBJ2-5	.	CASSDVGAETQYF	TGTGCCAGCAGTGACGTGGGCGCAGAGACCCAGTACTTC
TRBD1	TRBV19	TRBJ2-1	.	CASSMIRGTGASNEQFF	TGTGCCAGTAGTATGATCCGCGGGACAGGGGCTTCCAATGAGCAGTTCTTC
.	TRBV6-6	TRBJ2-7	.	CASSFVGGSYEQYF	TGTGCCAGCAGTTTTGTAGGGGGCTCCTACGAGCAGTACTTC
TRBD2	TRBV7-2	TRBJ2-5	.	CASSPRTSDQETQYF	TGTGCCAGCAGCCCAAGGACTAGCGATCAAGAGACCCAGTACTTC
.	TRBV11-2	TRBJ2-1	.	CASSLVWRGRLNNEQFF	TGTGCCAGCAGCTTAGTTTGGCGGGGACGTCTTAACAATGAGCAGTTCTTC
TRBD1	TRBV28	TRBJ1-5	.	CASSLDRVGNQPQHF	TGTGCCAGCAGTTTGGACAGGGTGGGCAATCAGCCCCAGCATTTT
TRBD2	TRBV27	TRBJ2-7	.	CASSGTSVSLYEQYF	TGTGCCAGCAGCGGGACTAGCGTCTCCCTCTACGAGCAGTACTTC
.	TRBV27	TRBJ1-3	.	CASSSRPPYSGNTIYF	TGTGCCAGCAGTTCCCGCCCCCCGTATAGCGGAAACACCATATATTTT
TRBD2	TRBV7-3	TRBJ2-3	.	CASSSGLAGGPTDTQYF	TGTGCCAGCAGCTCGGGACTAGCGGGAGGCCCCACAGATACGCAGTATTTT
TRBD1	TRBV19	TRBJ2-7	.	CASSTGTGHYEQYF	TGTGCCAGTAGTACCGGGACAGGGCACTACGAGCAGTACTTC
.	TRBV5-6	TRBJ1-6	.	CASSLGAGLDSPLHF	TGTGCCAGCAGCTTGGGGGCAGGGCTGGATTCACCCCTCCACTTT
TRBD1	TRBV28	TRBJ1-1	.	CASSLRSGTGNTEAFF	TGTGCCAGCAGTTTACGATCCGGGACAGGGAACACTGAAGCTTTCTTT
.	TRBV7-2	TRBJ1-2	.	CASSLGQTRGYTF	TGTGCCAGCAGCTTAGGACAGACCCGGGGCTACACCTTC
.	TRBV5-8	TRBJ2-4	.	CASSLVRPGVKNIQYF	TGTGCCAGCAGCTTGGTCAGGCCCGGGGTCAAAAACATTCAGTACTTC
TRBD2	TRBV18	TRBJ2-1	.	CASSPGLAGGPKYNEQFF	TGTGCCAGCTCACCTGGACTAGCGGGAGGACCAAAGTACAATGAGCAGTTCTTC
.	TRBV19	TRBJ2-7	.	CASSATHALEQYF	TGTGCCAGTAGTGCTACCCACGCCCTCGAGCAGTACTTC
TRBD2	TRBV5-1	TRBJ2-1	once	CASGGTSGNYNEQFF	TGCGCCAGCGGAGGGACTAGCGGGAACTACAATGAGCAGTTCTTC
.	TRBV5-6	TRBJ2-5	.	CASSPSPAVQETQYF	TGTGCCAGCAGCCCATCCCCAGCGGTCCAAGAGACCCAGTACTTC
TRBD1	TRBV27	TRBJ2-5	.	CASTRQGRPETQYF	TGTGCCAGCACCCGACAGGGTAGACCAGAGACCCAGTACTTC
TRBD1	TRBV5-1	TRBJ2-2	few	CASSFRQGGTGELFF	TGCGCCAGCAGCTTCAGACAGGGGGGAACCGGGGAGCTGTTTTTT
.	TRBV7-9	TRBJ1-4	.	CASSSIREKDEKLFF	TGTGCCAGCAGCTCAATACGGGAGAAGGATGAAAAACTGTTTTTT
.	TRBV27	TRBJ2-7	.	CASSSTGPSSYEQYF	TGTGCCAGCAGTTCCACAGGTCCGAGCTCCTACGAGCAGTACTTC
.	TRBV4-3	TRBJ1-2	.	CASSQEYQGPHYGYTF	TGCGCCAGCAGCCAGGAATATCAGGGGCCCCACTATGGCTACACCTTC
.	TRBV15	TRBJ1-1	.	CATSRTPQGYENTEAFF	TGTGCCACCAGCCGAACTCCCCAGGGTTACGAGAACACTGAAGCTTTCTTT
TRBD2	TRBV15	TRBJ2-3	.	CAASRGLAGTDTQYF	TGTGCCGCCAGCAGAGGACTAGCGGGAACGGATACGCAGTATTTT
.	TRBV6-1	TRBJ2-1	.	CASSEGGEGYNEQFF	TGTGCCAGCAGCGAAGGAGGTGAGGGCTACAATGAGCAGTTCTTC